These 9 T cell receptor beta chains originate from one sample sequenced in a study of patients and donors after allogeneic stem cell transplantation. In TCRdb, the RT-PCR reads were re-called with MiXCR into one record per CDR3 protein. The sample consists of about a million distinct CDR3 sequences, roughly 18% of them appearing once. Input material: blood, either unsorted or a sorted T cell fraction (not recorded which). The receptors derive from a human donor who was either an allogeneic HSCT recipient or a stem cell or donor lymphocyte infusion donor (not recorded which). It is not recorded whose cells these are; they may come from a transplant donor.

CDR3 nucleotides: TGTGCCAGCAGTCAATTAGGGCGTCGGGGATTGAACACTGAAGCTTTCTTT. This codes for CASSQLGRRGLNTEAFF. The V and J genes are TRBV28 and TRBJ1-1; unclear D gene. The CDR3 runs 17 residues. Germline-derived CDR1 and CDR2 are MDHEN and SYDVKM. Trimming pared 5 bases from V and 0 bases from J, leaving 19 bases between.

There are a few counts of this clonotype. The chain joins TRBV29-1 to TRBJ1-1; possible D gene TRBD1, 6 bases. The CDR3 contains 11 residues. Germline V gives CDR1 SQVTM, CDR2 ANQGSEA. Trimming pared 3 bases from V and 8 bases from J, leaving 10 bases between. This chain's CDR3 is CSVDKGGEAFF. The CDR3, as DNA: TGCAGCGTTGATAAGGGGGGAGAAGCTTTCTTT.

The sample holds a few counts of this clonotype. This chain links TRBV9 with TRBJ1-1; 10 bases map to TRBD1. Germline lookup yields CDR1 SGDLS and CDR2 YYNGEE. The CDR3 loop spans 14 amino acids. The ends lost 3 bases at V and 3 bases at J; junction bases unmatched: 2. CDR3 DNA: TGTGCCAGCAGCGGAGGGACAGGGGACACTGAAGCTTTCTTT. Protein: CASSGGTGDTEAFF.

This clonotype was found many times. The V gene is TRBV12-3 or TRBV12-4, the J gene TRBJ1-5; the D is unclear. This CDR3 comprises 13 residues. V lost 3 bases, J lost 3 bases, and 6 bases lay in between. CDR3 loop: CASSFQYNQPQHF. Here the CDR3 DNA reads TGTGCCAGCAGTTTTCAATACAATCAGCCCCAGCATTTT.

This clonotype was seen more than once but under ten times. V is TRBV9 and J is TRBJ2-6; D uncertain. Germline lookup yields CDR1 SGDLS and CDR2 YYNGEE. This CDR3 region has 14 residues. Trimming removed 3 bases from V and 2 bases from J, with 6 bases in between. DNA for the CDR3: TGTGCCAGCAGCGCCCCAGCTGGGGCCAACGTCCTGACTTTC. This gives the protein CASSAPAGANVLTF.

The chain employs TRBV2 and TRBJ2-3; D ambiguous. The germline CDR1 and CDR2 sequences are SNHLY and FYNNEI. The CDR3 spans 13 residues. Trimming removed 4 bases from V and 2 bases from J, with 7 bases in between. CDR3: CASSAAVTDTQYF. As DNA, the CDR3 is TGTGCCAGCAGTGCGGCAGTCACAGATACGCAGTATTTT.

This clonotype was observed a handful of times. The V gene is TRBV7-8, the J gene TRBJ2-7, with 9 positions matching TRBD1. The germline V gene has CDR1 SGHVS and CDR2 FQNEAQ. Trimming cost V 5 bases and J 6 bases; bases outside gene matches: 8. The length of the CDR3 is 14 residues. The CDR3 is CASSIGQGYREQYF. DNA for the CDR3: TGTGCCAGCAGCATTGGACAGGGGTATCGCGAGCAGTACTTC.

The rearrangement uses TRBV4-3 and TRBJ2-3; possible D gene TRBD2, 7 bases. CDR1 LGHNA and CDR2 YSLEER come from the germline V gene. CDR3 size: 16 residues. Deletions cut 1 base from V and 2 bases from J, with 13 bases between. CDR3 in DNA: TGCGCCAGCAGCCAAGGGGCGGGGGCCCTCACAGATACGCAGTATTTT. Its protein product is CASSQGAGALTDTQYF.

The CDR3 loop reads CASSLSDRINSPLHF. CDR3 coding DNA: TGTGCCAGCAGTTTATCGGACCGGATAAATTCACCCCTCCACTTT. The gene calls are TRBV12-3 or TRBV12-4 and TRBJ1-6; D not resolved. The germline V and J ends were trimmed by 2 bases and 7 bases, with 12 bases remaining between them. CDR3 length: 15 residues.